A single sample is the source of the 18 T cell receptor beta chains below, sequenced in a study of shared clonotypes between healthy human individuals. Assay: immunoSEQ multiplex PCR; the TCRdb copy retains only in-frame clones and omits some. The data hold about 2.3 million clones, with roughly 93% observed a single time. The sample comprised naive CD4+ T cells from PBMCs. Subset here: CD45RA+ positively selected. All receptors derive from a man between 18 and 35 years old in good health. Some clones in this sample may be carry-over from other donors' samples.

The genes are TRBV4-3 and TRBJ2-2; 9 nucleotides align to TRBD2. Germline V CDR1 and CDR2: LGHNA, YSLEER. After removal of 1 base from V and 13 bases from J, the junction contained 10 bases not matched to a gene. The CDR3 contains 15 residues. The CDR3 reads CASSQALRLAEGLFF. CDR3 bases: TGCGCCAGCAGCCAAGCTCTGAGACTAGCGGAAGGGCTGTTTTTT.

The V call is TRBV28, the J call TRBJ2-1, with 9 nucleotides matching TRBD2. The junction had 11 bases not matched to a gene; V was cut back by 6 bases and J by 8 bases. The CDR3 sequence is 15 residues long. Germline CDR1 reads MDHEN; CDR2 reads SYDVKM. The CDR3 sequence is CASSPLGREGDEQFF. CDR3 in DNA: TGTGCCAGCAGCCCCCTAGGGCGGGAGGGCGATGAGCAGTTCTTC. The full variable domain, completed using reference TRBV28 and TRBJ2-1, is DVKVTQSSRYLVKRTGEKVFLECVQDMDHENMFWYRQDPGLGLRLIYFSYDVKMKEKGDIPEGYSVSREKKERFSLILESASTNQTSMYLCASSPLGREGDEQFFGPGTRLTVL.

The rearrangement links TRBV11-1 to TRBJ2-7; 11 positions match TRBD2. CDR3 length equals 15 residues. Germline V gives CDR1 SGHAT, CDR2 FQDESV (reference sequence). The trim removed 5 bases at V and 6 bases at J, leaving 9 bases unmatched. In nucleotides, the CDR3 is TGTGCCAGCAGCCGACAACCCCTAGCGGGAGGCGAGCAGTACTTC. This codes for CASSRQPLAGGEQYF.

With regard to this clone: The sample carries other DNA sequences with the same CDR3. This chain uses TRBV11-3 with TRBJ2-3; 7 bases map to TRBD2. Per the germline V gene, CDR1 is SGHNT and CDR2 is YENEEA. The trim removed 6 bases at V and 0 bases at J, leaving 3 bases unmatched. The CDR3 is 14 amino acids. DNA for the CDR3: TGTGCCAGCAGTCAGGGAGGGAGCACAGATACGCAGTATTTT. Its translation is CASSQGGSTDTQYF.

The rearrangement joins TRBV7-6 to TRBJ1-5, with unresolved D. V lost 1 base to trimming and J lost 3 bases, with 4 bases between them. Germline-derived CDR1 and CDR2 are SGHVS and FNYEAQ. CDR3 length: 13 amino acids. The CDR3 region has the DNA TGTGCCAGCAGCTTAGACCACAATCAGCCCCAGCATTTT. Translated: CASSLDHNQPQHF.

This chain uses TRBV6-5 with TRBJ2-7, with D perhaps given as TRBD1 or TRBD2 (5 bases each). CDR1 is MNHEY, CDR2 SVGAGI, per germline. V was shortened by 2 bases and J by 5 bases, with 13 bases between the two germline ends. There are 14 residues in the CDR3. As DNA, the CDR3 is TGTGCCAGCAGTTACGGGGACGCTAGGGACGAGCAGTACTTC. This codes for CASSYGDARDEQYF.

The chain links TRBV7-2 to TRBJ2-7, with TRBD1 identical over 10 bases. The germline V gene has CDR1 SGHTA and CDR2 FQGNSA. V was clipped by 1 base and J by 5 bases; unmatched bases: 2. This CDR3 is 14 amino acids long. The CDR3 here is CASSLETGGDEQYF. CDR3 coding DNA: TGTGCCAGCAGCTTAGAGACAGGGGGCGACGAGCAGTACTTC.

This rearrangement joins TRBV18 to TRBJ2-5; D unresolved. The CDR3 loop spans 15 amino acids. The germline gives CDR1 KGHSH, CDR2 LQKENI. With 2 bases removed from V and 4 bases from J, the gap between germline ends came to 14 bases. CDR3 sequence: CASSPKGQPGETQYF. Here the CDR3 DNA reads TGTGCCAGCTCACCAAAGGGCCAGCCGGGAGAGACCCAGTACTTC. The entire variable domain, with the rest obtained from reference TRBV18 and TRBJ2-5, is as follows: NAGVMQNPRHLVRRRGQEARLRCSPMKGHSHVYWYRQLPEEGLKFMVYLQKENIIDESGMPKERFSAEFPKEGPSILRIQQVVRGDSAAYFCASSPKGQPGETQYFGPGTRLLVL.

This clone occurred once. The chain has TRBV7-2 and TRBJ1-3, with a tentative D call TRBD1 (6 bases). V gave up 3 bases and J gave up 4 bases, with 16 bases separating them. Germline V gene lookup returns CDR1 SGHTA and CDR2 FQGNSA. The CDR3 runs 16 residues. CDR3 region: CASSFRPGGGGNTIYF. The CDR3 DNA reads TGTGCCAGCAGCTTTCGGCCCGGGGGCGGCGGAAACACCATATATTTT. The variable domain in full, completed from reference TRBV7-2 and TRBJ1-3, reads GAGVSQSPSNKVTEKGKDVELRCDPISGHTALYWYRQSLGQGLEFLIYFQGNSAPDKSGLPSDRFSAERTGGSVSTLTIQRTQQEDSAVYLCASSFRPGGGGNTIYFGEGSWLTVV.

This clone has just one count. The rearrangement joins TRBV7-9 to TRBJ2-7; tentatively, D is TRBD2 (6 bases). The CDR3 runs 13 residues. Trimming took 5 bases from V and 6 from J, leaving 14 bases between them. Per the germline V gene, CDR1 is SEHNR and CDR2 is FQNEAQ (reference sequence). CDR3 bases: TGTGCCAGCAGCGGTGGACCGGGAGCCGAGCAGTACTTC. Residues: CASSGGPGAEQYF.

The V call is TRBV15, the J call TRBJ1-5; D remains ambiguous. This CDR3 region has 16 residues. CDR1 and CDR2 (germline): LNHNV, YYDKDF (reference sequence). Trimming shortened V by 0 bases and J by 0 bases, and 9 bases separated the two germline ends. CDR3 residues: CATSRDRLYSNQPQHF. DNA for the CDR3: TGTGCCACCAGCAGAGATCGCCTGTATAGCAATCAGCCCCAGCATTTT.

The rearrangement uses TRBV28 and TRBJ1-1; 8 nucleotides line up with TRBD1. Trimming removed 1 base from V and 4 bases from J; junction bases left unmatched: 8. Germline CDR1 and CDR2: MDHEN and SYDVKM. The CDR3 is 16 residues long. CDR3 protein: CASSLSQGQASTEAFF. In nucleotides, the CDR3 is TGTGCCAGCAGTTTATCCCAGGGACAGGCGAGCACTGAAGCTTTCTTT.

The rearrangement uses TRBV5-5 and TRBJ1-5; D is ambiguous. Germline V gene sequence: CDR1 SGHKS, CDR2 YYEKEE (reference sequence). Trimming removed 4 bases from V and 3 bases from J, with 11 bases in between. The length of the CDR3 is 14 residues. The CDR3 DNA reads as TGTGCCAGCAGCCATGGGGAAAACAATCAGCCCCAGCATTTT. It specifies CASSHGENNQPQHF. Full variable domain (outside the CDR3, taken from reference TRBV5-5 and TRBJ1-5): DAGVTQSPTHLIKTRGQQVTLRCSPISGHKSVSWYQQVLGQGPQFIFQYYEKEERGRGNFPDRFSARQFPNYSSELNVNALLLGDSALYLCASSHGENNQPQHFGDGTRLSIL.

V is TRBV12-5 and J is TRBJ2-7; 8 positions match TRBD1. The J segment lost 2 bases and the V segment lost 2 bases, leaving 5 bases of the junction unmatched. CDR1 and CDR2 from the germline V gene are LGHNT and FRNRAP. The CDR3 loop spans 15 amino acids. CDR3 residues: CASGLRGQGPYEQYF. CDR3 coding DNA: TGTGCTAGTGGTTTGAGAGGACAGGGTCCCTACGAGCAGTACTTC.

This rearrangement joins TRBV6-4 to TRBJ2-3; TRBD2 aligns across 14 bases. Trimming took 6 bases from V and 6 from J; bases not matched to a gene: 8. This CDR3 has 16 amino acids. Germline V lookup: CDR1 MRHNA, CDR2 SNTAGT. CDR3 protein: CASRKTSGRAEDTQYF. CDR3 in DNA: TGTGCCAGCAGGAAGACTAGCGGGAGGGCGGAGGATACGCAGTATTTT.

Comments on this clone: Other DNA sequences in the same sample also yield this CDR3. The J gene is TRBJ1-5, the V gene TRBV2; D ambiguous. Germline lookup yields CDR1 SNHLY and CDR2 FYNNEI. V was pared by 0 bases and J by 5 bases, with 2 bases between. This CDR3 region has 12 residues. As DNA, the CDR3 is TGTGCCAGCAGTGAAGCTTATCAGCCCCAGCATTTT. Its translation is CASSEAYQPQHF.

This chain joins TRBV5-1 and TRBJ2-1, with 10 bases lining up with TRBD2. V shed 5 bases, J shed 6 bases, and the junction held 8 bases outside the gene matches. The CDR3 extends over 15 amino acids. Per germline, CDR1 SGHRS and CDR2 YFSETQ. The CDR3 bases are TGCGCCAGCAGAACTCTAGCGGGAGAGGTCAATGAGCAGTTCTTC. Its protein product is CASRTLAGEVNEQFF.

This clone is a singleton in its sample. V is TRBV5-4 and J is TRBJ2-3; TRBD2 agrees at 10 bases. The CDR3 consists of 16 residues. With 4 bases clipped from V and 2 bases from J, the junction kept 7 bases outside the gene matches. The germline V gene has CDR1 SGHNT and CDR2 YYREEE (reference sequence). CDR3 nucleotides: TGTGCCAGCAGCAATAAACTAGCGGGGTCCACAGATACGCAGTATTTT. Translated: CASSNKLAGSTDTQYF.